The 30 T cell receptor beta chains below all came from one sample that was sequenced in a study of T-cell reconstitution after alpha-beta-depleted transplantation in children. Unique molecular identifiers were incorporated when the TCRbeta library was constructed. One entry per CDR3 protein, called by TCRdb with MiXCR from the PCR reads. This repertoire shows a few hundred thousand distinct CDR3 sequences, 15% to 20% found once; its top ten account for around 30%. The starting material was PBMCs, mostly from graft donor cells, obtained 360 days after TCRalphabeta/CD19-depleted stem cell transplant. The receptors here all came from a boy under two years old who had a stem cell transplant for Wiskott-Aldrich syndrome, so the T cells may come from the graft donor.

The chain carries TRBV5-1 and TRBJ2-1; D uncertain. Per the germline V gene, CDR1 is SGHRS and CDR2 is YFSETQ. CDR3 length: 14 amino acids. Trimming took 4 bases from V and 5 from J, leaving 13 bases between them. Here the CDR3 DNA reads TGCGCCAGCAGCCGACTGTATAGGGACAATGAGCAGTTCTTC. Translated, it gives CASSRLYRDNEQFF. Drawing the rest from reference TRBV5-1 and TRBJ2-1, the complete variable domain is KAGVTQTPRYLIKTRGQQVTLSCSPISGHRSVSWYQQTPGQGLQFLFEYFSETQRNKGNFPGRFSGRQFSNSRSEMNVSTLELGDSALYLCASSRLYRDNEQFFGPGTRLTVL.

This chain connects TRBV6-1 to TRBJ1-5; 10 bases match TRBD1. This CDR3 has 14 residues. V lost 6 bases to trimming and J lost 9 bases; unmatched junction nucleotides: 8. CDR1 is MNHNS, CDR2 SASEGT, per germline. In nucleotides, the CDR3 is TGTGCCAGCAGACTAAGACAGGGGGCATCGCCCCAGCATTTT. This encodes CASRLRQGASPQHF.

The chain joins TRBV5-1 to TRBJ2-1; D gene unclear. Germline lookup yields CDR1 SGHRS and CDR2 YFSETQ. V was cut by 1 base and J by 6 bases, with 8 bases left in between. The CDR3 spans 13 residues. The CDR3: CASSLSAVNEQFF. CDR3 coding DNA: TGCGCCAGCAGCTTGTCCGCGGTCAATGAGCAGTTCTTC.

V is TRBV4-1 and J is TRBJ2-1, with 9 positions matching TRBD1. J was trimmed by 7 bases and V by 4 bases; bases with no gene match: 8. Per germline, CDR1 MGHRA and CDR2 YSYEKL. The CDR3 has 15 residues. CDR3 sequence reads: CASSPRDRDRNEQFF. The CDR3 DNA reads as TGCGCCAGCAGCCCCCGGGACAGGGATAGGAATGAGCAGTTCTTC.

This chain joins TRBV12-3 or TRBV12-4 and TRBJ2-5, with 8 bases fitting TRBD1. J gave up 2 bases and V 7 bases, and 9 bases lay outside the gene matches. The CDR3 runs to 15 residues. For the CDR3, the DNA is TGTGCCAGCAAATGGACAGGGAGTCATCAAGAGACCCAGTACTTC. Translation: CASKWTGSHQETQYF.

This chain links TRBV24-1 with TRBJ2-3; no clear D gene. The germline V gene encodes CDR1 KGHDR and CDR2 SFDVKD. Trimming removed 0 bases at V and 1 base at J, with 10 bases between. There are 16 residues in the CDR3. This CDR3 is CATSDLKGPGTDTQYF. For the CDR3, the DNA is TGTGCCACCAGTGATTTGAAAGGGCCGGGCACAGATACGCAGTATTTT.

The chain is built from TRBV4-1 and TRBJ2-7; D may be TRBD1 or TRBD2 (5 bases each). The CDR3 covers 12 residues. Per germline, CDR1 MGHRA and CDR2 YSYEKL. V was shortened by 3 bases and J by 6 bases, with 9 bases between the two germline ends. The chain's CDR3 is CASSQMRGEQYF. The CDR3 DNA reads as TGCGCCAGCAGCCAGATGAGGGGCGAGCAGTACTTC.

The V gene is TRBV4-1, the J gene TRBJ2-2; weak D call: TRBD2 (5 bases). Trimming took 2 bases from V and 4 from J, leaving 11 bases between them. Germline CDR1 MGHRA, CDR2 YSYEKL. This CDR3 contains 15 residues. Here the CDR3 DNA reads TGCGCCAGCAGCCAATTGACTGCGGGCACCGGGGAGCTGTTTTTT. This codes for CASSQLTAGTGELFF.

This clonotype was detected only a few times. This chain joins TRBV12-3 or TRBV12-4 and TRBJ1-2, with 8 bases aligning to TRBD1. Trimming took 3 bases from V and 3 from J; bases not matched to a gene: 9. The length of the CDR3 is 16 residues. This CDR3 reads CASSLGQGARYYGYTF. CDR3 sequence (DNA): TGTGCCAGCAGTTTGGGGCAGGGGGCGCGCTACTATGGCTACACCTTC.

The chain uses TRBV3-1 and TRBJ2-2; 7 bases are shared with TRBD1. CDR3 length: 15 residues. Looked up from germline, CDR1 is LGHDT and CDR2 is YNNKEL (reference sequence). J was trimmed by 1 base and V by 6 bases; bases with no gene match: 5. CDR3 residues: CASRHTGENTGELFF. CDR3 nucleotides: TGTGCCAGCAGGCATACAGGGGAGAACACCGGGGAGCTGTTTTTT.

This clonotype was detected only a few times. This chain links TRBV10-3 with TRBJ2-2; D call uncertain. The CDR3 spans 14 residues. V was pared by 6 bases and J by 0 bases, with 8 bases between. CDR1 is ENHRY, CDR2 SYGVKD, per germline. The DNA of the CDR3 is TGTGCCATCAGGACTCGTTCGAACACCGGGGAGCTGTTTTTT. It translates to CAIRTRSNTGELFF.

This clonotype appeared a few times. The chain links TRBV15 to TRBJ2-2; 7 bases are shared with TRBD2. From germline, CDR1 is LNHNV and CDR2 YYDKDF (reference sequence). The CDR3 consists of 20 residues. V lost 0 bases to trimming and J lost 5 bases; unmatched junction nucleotides: 18. CDR3: CATSRDYAGGRGVGTGELFF. CDR3 DNA: TGTGCCACCAGCAGAGATTACGCCGGCGGGAGAGGGGTTGGGACCGGGGAGCTGTTTTTT.

The rearrangement links TRBV20-1 to TRBJ2-1; 7 bases are shared with TRBD1. The germline V gene has CDR1 DFQATT and CDR2 SNEGSKA (reference sequence). V shed 7 bases, J shed 2 bases, and the junction held 5 bases outside the gene matches. This CDR3 spans 13 amino acids. The CDR3 region has the DNA TGCAGTGTTAAACAGGGGACCTACAATGAGCAGTTCTTC. Its protein product is CSVKQGTYNEQFF.

This sequence joins TRBV5-1 and TRBJ2-3, with 9 bases matching TRBD1. Germline V lookup: CDR1 SGHRS, CDR2 YFSETQ. The CDR3 runs 13 residues. J was trimmed by 6 bases and V by 5 bases; bases with no gene match: 4. CDR3 in amino acids: CASRGQGRDTQYF. Written as DNA, the CDR3 is TGCGCCAGCAGGGGACAGGGTCGGGATACGCAGTATTTT.

The V call is TRBV11-2, the J call TRBJ2-1; D gene ambiguous. V lost 3 bases and J 0 bases, leaving 12 bases between the germline ends. Per the germline V gene, CDR1 is SGHAT and CDR2 is FQNNGV. The CDR3 totals 16 residues. In DNA form, the CDR3 reads TGTGCCAGCAGCTTCCCCTCCTTGCTCTCCTACAATGAGCAGTTCTTC. Its translation: CASSFPSLLSYNEQFF.

This chain links TRBV28 with TRBJ2-2, with TRBD2 matching over 10 bases. Germline CDR1 reads MDHEN; CDR2 reads SYDVKM. With 2 bases clipped from V and 5 bases from J, the junction kept 5 bases outside the gene matches. The CDR3 runs 16 residues. The CDR3 nucleotides are TGTGCCAGCAGTTTACTTCTAGCGGGGGTAACCGGGGAGCTGTTTTTT. Its translation is CASSLLLAGVTGELFF.

The genes are TRBV24-1 and TRBJ2-1; maybe TRBD1 (6 bases). Trimming shortened V by 9 bases and J by 7 bases, and 9 bases separated the two germline ends. CDR1 is KGHDR, CDR2 SFDVKD, per germline. This CDR3 has 11 amino acids. CDR3 protein: CATQQGNEQFF. The CDR3 coding sequence is TGTGCCACCCAGCAGGGGAATGAGCAGTTCTTC.

This clonotype was detected a few times. The chain couples TRBV28 to TRBJ1-4; D remains ambiguous. The CDR3 consists of 16 residues. Germline CDR1 MDHEN, CDR2 SYDVKM. Trimming took 2 bases from V and 0 from J, leaving 10 bases between them. The DNA for the CDR3 is TGTGCCAGCAGTTTAAGGCCGACCCCAACTAATGAAAAACTGTTTTTT. It is translated as CASSLRPTPTNEKLFF.

J is TRBJ2-3 and V is TRBV7-9; D remains unclear. There are 14 residues in the CDR3. Trimming removed 2 bases from V and 2 bases from J, with 8 bases in between. Looked up from germline, CDR1 is SEHNR and CDR2 is FQNEAQ (reference sequence). The CDR3 DNA follows: TGTGCCAGCAGCTTAATGGGTCCCACAGATACGCAGTATTTT. Residues: CASSLMGPTDTQYF.

This CDR3 is CASSFSLAGGPIYNEQFF. The CDR3 DNA reads as TGTGCCAGCAGCTTTTCCTTAGCGGGAGGGCCTATTTACAATGAGCAGTTCTTC. The V gene is TRBV11-2, the J gene TRBJ2-1; 11 nucleotides line up with TRBD2. Unmatched junction bases numbered 11, after V lost 3 bases and J lost 4 bases. The CDR3 sequence is 18 residues long. In germline, CDR1 is SGHAT, CDR2 FQNNGV.

The chain employs TRBV5-1 and TRBJ2-7; 16 bases fit TRBD2. In germline, CDR1 is SGHRS, CDR2 YFSETQ. The CDR3 is 17 residues long. With 4 bases clipped from V and 5 bases from J, the junction kept 9 bases outside the gene matches. CDR3 in amino acids: CASSLGLAGGPGNEQYF. The CDR3 DNA is TGCGCCAGCAGCCTGGGACTAGCGGGAGGGCCTGGCAACGAGCAGTACTTC.

This clonotype was picked up many times. The rearrangement uses TRBV28 and TRBJ2-2; D is undetermined. The CDR3 is made up of 12 amino acids. The germline V gene encodes CDR1 MDHEN and CDR2 SYDVKM. V was cut by 7 bases and J by 7 bases, with 10 bases left in between. CDR3 residues: CASTSGFGELFF. CDR3 coding DNA: TGTGCCAGCACGTCAGGCTTCGGGGAGCTGTTTTTT.

This clonotype has a handful of counts. J is TRBJ2-7 and V is TRBV7-9; 7 bases map to TRBD2. V lost 1 base, J lost 6 bases, and 6 bases stayed unmatched. CDR3 length equals 14 residues. Germline assignment: CDR1 SEHNR and CDR2 FQNEAQ (reference sequence). The CDR3 DNA sequence: TGTGCCAGCAGCTTAGAGTCGGGGAGGGGCGAGCAGTACTTC. Protein: CASSLESGRGEQYF.

This rearrangement joins TRBV24-1 to TRBJ2-5; D tentatively fits TRBD1 or TRBD2 (6 bases each). CDR3 size: 15 residues. V lost 3 bases and J lost 3, with 13 bases in between. CDR1 is KGHDR and CDR2 is SFDVKD in the germline V gene. CDR3 protein: CATSDPRGPKETQYF. Here the CDR3 DNA reads TGTGCCACCAGTGATCCCCGGGGGCCTAAAGAGACCCAGTACTTC.

V gene TRBV20-1 combines with J gene TRBJ2-7, with D unclear. Germline V lookup: CDR1 DFQATT, CDR2 SNEGSKA (reference sequence). V was pared by 6 bases and J by 2 bases, with 11 bases between. The CDR3 has 12 residues. In DNA, the CDR3 is TGCAGTGCATCCGGGTCCCCCTACGAGCAGTACTTC. This gives the protein CSASGSPYEQYF.

Ten or more counts support this clonotype. This chain joins TRBV6-2 or TRBV6-3 and TRBJ2-1; D is ambiguous. Germline V gives CDR1 MNHEY, CDR2 SVGEGT. Deletions cut 8 bases from V and 13 bases from J, with 15 bases between. The CDR3 spans 11 residues. The DNA for the CDR3 is TGTGCCAGCTCCTTAGCCCAGACCCAGTTCTTC. Protein product: CASSLAQTQFF.

CDR3 in DNA: TGTGCCATCAGTGATCGGGACTACGAGCAGTACTTC. It specifies CAISDRDYEQYF. The rearrangement uses TRBV10-3 and TRBJ2-7, with D possibly TRBD2 on 5 matching bases. CDR1 and CDR2 (germline): ENHRY, SYGVKD. V lost 3 bases and J lost 3, with 6 bases in between. The CDR3 runs 12 residues.

The rearrangement joins TRBV9 to TRBJ2-1; maybe TRBD2 (5 bases). CDR3 length equals 13 residues. V lost 3 bases to trimming and J lost 7 bases, with 11 bases between them. The germline V gene encodes CDR1 SGDLS and CDR2 YYNGEE. This CDR3 reads CASSAELGNEQFF. The CDR3, as DNA: TGTGCCAGCAGCGCCGAACTAGGGAATGAGCAGTTCTTC.

A few counts support this clonotype. The chain carries TRBV10-1 and TRBJ2-3; possible D gene TRBD2, 7 bases. Germline CDR1 is WNHNN and CDR2 is SYGVQD (reference sequence). V lost 6 bases and J lost 5, with 18 bases in between. The CDR3 runs to 15 residues. The CDR3 nucleotides are TGCGCCAGCAGCGACGAGGGGGGGGGTCGAGATACGCAGTATTTT. It translates to CASSDEGGGRDTQYF.

This clonotype appeared a few times. The chain joins TRBV11-1 to TRBJ2-7, with 13 positions matching TRBD2. The CDR3 contains 19 residues. Germline loops: CDR1 SGHAT, CDR2 FQDESV (reference sequence). V was clipped by 5 bases and J by 5 bases; unmatched bases: 18. The DNA for the CDR3 is TGTGCCAGCAGCAAAGCCATGATGGGACTAGCGGGACCTGGCAACGAGCAGTACTTC. Translation: CASSKAMMGLAGPGNEQYF.